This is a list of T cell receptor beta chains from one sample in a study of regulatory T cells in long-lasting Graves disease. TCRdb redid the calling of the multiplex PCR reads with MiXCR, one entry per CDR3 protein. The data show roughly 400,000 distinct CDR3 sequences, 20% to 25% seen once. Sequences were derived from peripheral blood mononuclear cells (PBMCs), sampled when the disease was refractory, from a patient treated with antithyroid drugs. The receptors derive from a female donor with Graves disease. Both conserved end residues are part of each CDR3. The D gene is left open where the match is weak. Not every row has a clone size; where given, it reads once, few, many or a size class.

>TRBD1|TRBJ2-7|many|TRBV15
TGTGCCACCAGCCCGCTAACCGGGACAGGGATAGAGTACGAGCAGTACTTC
CATSPLTGTGIEYEQYF
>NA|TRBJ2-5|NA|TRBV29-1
TGCAGCGTTGAAGGGTCGCGGGAGACCCAGTACTTC
CSVEGSRETQYF
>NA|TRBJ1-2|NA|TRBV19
TGTGCCAGTAGTATAGATCCAGGGCCGCCCGGCGGCTACACCTTC
CASSIDPGPPGGYTF
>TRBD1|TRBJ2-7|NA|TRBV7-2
TGTGCCAGCAGCTCTAAGGAGACAGGGGCCTACGAGCAGTACTTC
CASSSKETGAYEQYF
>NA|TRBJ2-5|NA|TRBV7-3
TGTGCCAGCAGCGGCGGGGGGACAGCGAAGGAGACCCAGTACTTC
CASSGGGTAKETQYF
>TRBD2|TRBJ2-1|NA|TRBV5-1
TGCGCCAGCAGCCCTCCGACTAGCGGATACACCTACAATGAGCAGTTCTTC
CASSPPTSGYTYNEQFF
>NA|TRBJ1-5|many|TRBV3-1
TGTGCCAGCAGCCAAGATTTCAGTGACAATCAGCCCCAGCATTTT
CASSQDFSDNQPQHF
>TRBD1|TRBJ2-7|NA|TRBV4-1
TGCGCCAGCAGCCAACTAACCGGGACAGGGGCCTACGAGCAGTACTTC
CASSQLTGTGAYEQYF
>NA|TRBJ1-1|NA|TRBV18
TGTGCCAGCTCACTTAAATCGGGCAACACTGAAGCTTTCTTT
CASSLKSGNTEAFF
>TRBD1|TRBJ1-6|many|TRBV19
TGTGCCAGTACTGGGACAGGAAAGAATTCACCCCTCCACTTT
CASTGTGKNSPLHF
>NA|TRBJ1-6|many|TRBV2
TGTGCCAGCAATTTATATAATTCACCCCTCCACTTT
CASNLYNSPLHF
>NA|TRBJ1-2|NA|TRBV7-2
TGTGCCAGCAGCTTAGAATGGGCAGGGTCCCTTCTTGGCTACACCTTC
CASSLEWAGSLLGYTF
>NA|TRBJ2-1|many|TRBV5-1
TGCGCCAGCAGCTTGGCGGTCGGCCCCAACAATGAGCAGTTCTTC
CASSLAVGPNNEQFF
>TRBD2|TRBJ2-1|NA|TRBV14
TGTGCCAGCAGCGGGACTGTTGTAGCGGGGGCCTTCTACAATGAGCAGTTCTTC
CASSGTVVAGAFYNEQFF
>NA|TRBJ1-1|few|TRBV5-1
TGCGCCAGCAGCGTCAGGGAGCGGAACACTGAAGCTTTCTTT
CASSVRERNTEAFF
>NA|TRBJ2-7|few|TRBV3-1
TGTGCCAGCAGCCAAGTGTCAGCTGGTTTCCATGAGCAGTACTTC
CASSQVSAGFHEQYF
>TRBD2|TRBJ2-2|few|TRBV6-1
TGTGCCAGCAGCCAAGGACTAGCAGGGGAGCTGTTTTTT
CASSQGLAGELFF